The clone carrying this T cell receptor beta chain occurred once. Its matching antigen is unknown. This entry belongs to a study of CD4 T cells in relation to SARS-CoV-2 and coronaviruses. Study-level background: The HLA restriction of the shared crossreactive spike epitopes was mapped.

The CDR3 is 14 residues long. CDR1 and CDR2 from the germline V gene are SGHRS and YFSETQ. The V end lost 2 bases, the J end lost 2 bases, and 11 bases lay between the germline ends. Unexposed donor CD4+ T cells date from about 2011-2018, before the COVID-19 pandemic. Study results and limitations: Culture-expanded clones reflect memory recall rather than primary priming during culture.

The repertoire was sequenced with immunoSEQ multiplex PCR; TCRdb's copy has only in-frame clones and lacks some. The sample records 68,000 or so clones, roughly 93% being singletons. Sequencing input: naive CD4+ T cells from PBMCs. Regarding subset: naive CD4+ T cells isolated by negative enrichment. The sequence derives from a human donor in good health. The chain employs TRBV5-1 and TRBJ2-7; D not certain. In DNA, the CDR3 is TGCGCCAGCAGCTTAGGTGGCTCCCCCTACGAGCAGTACTTC. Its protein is CASSLGGSPYEQYF.